This T cell receptor (beta chain) derives from a study of blood T cells in healthy people across ages. The overall study: The capture of about one barcoded beta molecule per two T cells was achieved by template switching.

Germline V CDR1 and CDR2: SGHRS, YFSETQ. The CDR3 consists of 15 residues. The V gene end was trimmed by 2 bases and the J gene end by 3 bases; junction bases not matched to a gene: 4. A J-beta primer mix and a sample-barcoded 5' primer were used in a second PCR of roughly 6 to 11 cycles. A 12-random-nucleotide template-switch adaptor tagged each cDNA molecule. MiXCR, applied by TCRdb to the 5' RACE reads, yields one record per CDR3 protein. The sample lists some 1,000,000 distinct CDR3 sequences, 25% seen once, with approximately 0.7% in the top ten. The data were also submitted as part of a second study, on T cells of mothers and their children. That study adds: Whether related or unrelated, pairs show similar shaping of TCR recombination output by thymic selection.

The chain links TRBV5-1 to TRBJ2-2; 7 nucleotides align to TRBD2. The clonotype comes from a girl aged 2 to 10 in good health. Sequencing was performed on blood. CDR3 coding DNA: TGCGCCAGCAGCTTCGATGGGGGGGACACCGGGGAGCTGTTTTTT. This gives the protein CASSFDGGDTGELFF.